What follows are 25 T cell receptor beta chains derived from one specimen sequenced in a study of blood T cells in healthy people across ages. PCR was performed a second time for 7 to 11 cycles using a sample-barcoded 5' primer and a J-beta primer mix. TCRdb ran MiXCR on the 5' RACE reads and lists one entry per CDR3 protein. The table lists roughly 1.5 million distinct CDR3 sequences, less than 45% of them singletons, with around 4% in the top ten. Specimen: blood. The receptors shown here come from a woman aged 18-30 years in good health.

The CDR3 loop reads CASSSGQAFDEQYF. The CDR3 DNA follows: TGTGCCAGCAGCTCCGGACAGGCCTTCGACGAGCAGTACTTC. The chain uses TRBV7-9 and TRBJ2-5, with 7 bases lining up with TRBD1. The end of the DNA aligns better with TRBJ2-7, so the J call may be wrong. Germline V gene sequence: CDR1 SEHNR, CDR2 FQNEAQ (reference sequence). This CDR3 has 14 amino acids.

The CDR3 spells CASSCSKQGSEQYF. CDR3 bases: TGTGCCAGCAGTTGCTCGAAACAGGGATCCGAGCAGTACTTC. This chain connects TRBV6-5 to TRBJ2-7; D may be TRBD1 (6 bases). Trimming removed 4 bases from V and 6 bases from J, with 16 bases in between. The germline gives CDR1 MNHEY, CDR2 SVGAGI. This CDR3 has 14 residues.

This chain uses TRBV20-1 with TRBJ2-3; 7 positions match TRBD1. V was clipped by 7 bases and J by 0 bases; unmatched bases: 4. Germline V CDR1 and CDR2: DFQATT, SNEGSKA (reference sequence). The CDR3 contains 13 residues. The CDR3: CSVSGQSTDTQYF. The CDR3 DNA sequence: TGCAGTGTGTCGGGACAGAGCACAGATACGCAGTATTTT.

This clonotype was observed a few times. This sequence joins TRBV9 and TRBJ2-1, with no clear D. Germline loops: CDR1 SGDLS, CDR2 YYNGEE. There are 14 residues in the CDR3. Trimming shortened V by 0 bases and J by 4 bases, and 8 bases separated the two germline ends. Written as DNA, the CDR3 is TGTGCCAGCAGCGTAGAGCCAGCTTACAATGAGCAGTTCTTC. Protein product: CASSVEPAYNEQFF.

V gene TRBV5-1 combines with J gene TRBJ2-7, with 7 bases aligning to TRBD1. This CDR3 spans 16 amino acids. After removal of 0 bases from V and 3 bases from J, the junction contained 9 bases not matched to a gene. Germline CDR1 and CDR2: SGHRS and YFSETQ. This CDR3 is CASSLVGQGVIYEQYF. In DNA form, the CDR3 reads TGCGCCAGCAGCTTGGTAGGGCAGGGGGTGATCTACGAGCAGTACTTC.

This rearrangement joins TRBV27 to TRBJ2-4; TRBD2 might be the D (6 bases). V was pared by 6 bases and J by 1 base, with 10 bases between. In germline, CDR1 is MNHEY, CDR2 SMNVEV (reference sequence). CDR3 length: 14 residues. This CDR3 is CASRTSKAKNIQYF. The CDR3 nucleotides are TGTGCCAGCAGGACTAGTAAGGCCAAAAACATTCAGTACTTC.

The rearrangement joins TRBV20-1 to TRBJ2-4; 8 bases match TRBD2. The CDR3 covers 14 residues. CDR1 DFQATT and CDR2 SNEGSKA come from the germline V gene (reference sequence). V lost 1 base to trimming and J lost 1 base; unmatched junction nucleotides: 0. CDR3 bases: TGCAGTGCTAGAGCGGGAGGGGCCAAAAACATTCAGTACTTC. Its protein is CSARAGGAKNIQYF.

This clonotype was detected a few times. The chain joins TRBV7-8 to TRBJ2-1, with 8 positions matching TRBD2. Germline loops: CDR1 SGHVS, CDR2 FQNEAQ. The CDR3 length is 14 residues. V lost 5 bases, J lost 10 bases, and 10 bases stayed unmatched. The CDR3 reads CASSTQGAGVEQFF. DNA for the CDR3: TGTGCCAGCAGCACACAAGGAGCGGGGGTCGAGCAGTTCTTC. Drawing the rest from reference TRBV7-8 and TRBJ2-1, the complete variable domain is GAGVSQSPRYKVAKRGQDVALRCDPISGHVSLFWYQQALGQGPEFLTYFQNEAQLDKSGLPSDRFFAERPEGSVSTLKIQRTQQEDSAVYLCASSTQGAGVEQFFGPGTRLTVL.

This clonotype was recorded a few times. The chain joins TRBV6-5 to TRBJ2-4; 8 nucleotides match TRBD2. The J call may not be correct, given that the DNA end is closer to TRBJ2-7. Germline loops: CDR1 MNHEY, CDR2 SVGAGI. This CDR3 has 14 residues. CDR3 DNA: TGTGCCAGCGCCAAGATTTTAGCGGGATACGAGCAGTACTTC. Encoded protein: CASAKILAGYEQYF.

This clonotype was counted only a few times. The chain joins TRBV27 to TRBJ2-3; D possibly corresponds to TRBD2 (5 bases). Trimming shortened V by 7 bases and J by 0 bases, and 17 bases separated the two germline ends. The germline gives CDR1 MNHEY, CDR2 SMNVEV (reference sequence). The length of the CDR3 is 16 residues. The CDR3 here is CASTRVASSSTDTQYF. In nucleotides, the CDR3 is TGTGCCAGCACACGAGTAGCTAGCTCCAGCACAGATACGCAGTATTTT.

The chain is built from TRBV28 and TRBJ2-4, with 12 bases lining up with TRBD2. V shed 6 bases and J 13 bases; nucleotides not matched to a gene: 19. Looked up from germline, CDR1 is MDHEN and CDR2 is SYDVKM. CDR3 size: 17 residues. CDR3 bases: TGTGCCAGCAGCATCCTAGCGGGAGGGGGCTCCTACAATGAGCAGTACTTC. It codes for CASSILAGGGSYNEQYF.

The chain links TRBV20-1 to TRBJ1-2; 12 nucleotides align to TRBD1. Germline lookup yields CDR1 DFQATT and CDR2 SNEGSKA (reference sequence). This CDR3 contains 18 residues. Unmatched junction bases numbered 15, after V lost 5 bases and J lost 2 bases. Written as DNA, the CDR3 is TGCAGTGCTTTTTTTGTGGGGACAGGGGGCGCAGACAACTATGGCTACACCTTC. Translating gives CSAFFVGTGGADNYGYTF.

This chain connects TRBV10-3 to TRBJ1-1, with 9 nucleotides matching TRBD1. V shed 2 bases and J 5 bases; nucleotides not matched to a gene: 6. CDR1 is ENHRY and CDR2 is SYGVKD in the germline V gene. The length of the CDR3 is 15 residues. CDR3 nucleotide sequence: TGTGCCATCAGTGAGCCGGGACAGGGAGGGACTGAAGCTTTCTTT. Amino acids: CAISEPGQGGTEAFF.

The V gene is TRBV11-2, the J gene TRBJ2-3; D is undetermined. There are 16 residues in the CDR3. From germline, CDR1 is SGHAT and CDR2 FQNNGV. The ends were cut back, 5 bases at V and 0 bases at J, with 15 bases in the middle. The CDR3 nucleotides read TGTGCCAGCAGCCTCCAGACGTATCCTAGCACAGATACGCAGTATTTT. It is translated as CASSLQTYPSTDTQYF. Filled out from reference TRBV11-2 and TRBJ2-3, the complete variable domain reads EAGVAQSPRYKIIEKRQSVAFWCNPISGHATLYWYQQILGQGPKLLIQFQNNGVVDDSQLPKDRFSAERLKGVDSTLKIQPAKLEDSAVYLCASSLQTYPSTDTQYFGPGTRLTVL.

V gene TRBV13 combines with J gene TRBJ2-5; 9 bases line up with TRBD2. Germline V CDR1 and CDR2: PRHDT, FYEKMQ (reference sequence). V lost 3 bases and J lost 2; bases outside the gene matches: 10. The CDR3 loop spans 17 amino acids. As DNA, the CDR3 is TGTGCCAGCAGCTTCGTAGGTAGCGGGGGACCTCAAGAGACCCAGTACTTC. Translated: CASSFVGSGGPQETQYF.

There are many counts of this clonotype. This chain connects TRBV12-3 or TRBV12-4 to TRBJ2-1, with 11 bases fitting TRBD2. TRBJ2-7 matches the DNA end more closely, so the J call is doubtful. There are 18 residues in the CDR3. The DNA for the CDR3 is TGTGCCAGCAGTTTAGTCCCGGGGACTAGCGGATCCTACAATGAGCAGTACTTC. It specifies CASSLVPGTSGSYNEQYF.

CDR3 region: CASSQGQAKGPQYNEQFF. In DNA form, the CDR3 reads TGCGCCAGCAGCCAAGGACAGGCAAAGGGGCCGCAGTACAATGAGCAGTTCTTC. The chain carries TRBV4-1 and TRBJ2-1; D possibly corresponds to TRBD1 (6 bases). There are 18 residues in the CDR3. V lost 1 base to trimming and J lost 4 bases, with 20 bases between them. Germline V gives CDR1 MGHRA, CDR2 YSYEKL.

The chain is built from TRBV4-2 and TRBJ1-5, with 8 bases matching TRBD1. Germline values: CDR1 LGHNA, CDR2 YNFKEQ. Trimming at V came to 2 bases and at J to 4 bases, leaving 13 bases not matched to a gene. The CDR3 runs 18 residues. CDR3 residues: CASSQSWQGAGRNQPQHF. The CDR3 region has the DNA TGTGCCAGCAGCCAATCTTGGCAGGGGGCTGGTCGGAATCAGCCCCAGCATTTT.

The V and J genes are TRBV24-1 and TRBJ2-3; TRBD2 matches at 7 bases. The CDR3 consists of 17 residues. V shed 0 bases and J 1 base; nucleotides not matched to a gene: 6. CDR1 and CDR2 from the germline V gene are KGHDR and SFDVKD. The CDR3 spells CATSDLRATSGTDTQYF. CDR3 bases: TGTGCCACCAGTGATTTGCGGGCCACTAGCGGCACAGATACGCAGTATTTT.

This clonotype has just a few counts. The CDR3 DNA follows: TGTGCCAGCAGTTTCACGGAGGAGGGGGGGATATATAGCAATCAGCCCCAGCATTTT. It yields the protein CASSFTEEGGIYSNQPQHF. The J gene is TRBJ1-5, the V gene TRBV12-3 or TRBV12-4; possibly TRBD1 for D (6 bases). Trimming cost V 3 bases and J 0 bases, with 21 bases left between them. This CDR3 is built from 19 residues.

This chain joins TRBV20-1 and TRBJ1-1; 8 nucleotides agree with TRBD1. CDR3 length: 12 amino acids. Trimming removed 5 bases from V and 3 bases from J; junction bases left unmatched: 2. CDR1 and CDR2 (germline): DFQATT, SNEGSKA (reference sequence). In DNA, the CDR3 is TGCAGTGCTGTACAGGGGGACACTGAAGCTTTCTTT. This sequence encodes CSAVQGDTEAFF.

This sequence joins TRBV29-1 and TRBJ2-7; D not certain. The V end lost 6 bases, the J end lost 2 bases, and 20 bases lay between the germline ends. The germline V gene encodes CDR1 SQVTM and CDR2 ANQGSEA. This CDR3 has 15 residues. CDR3: CSVSNRAPTAYEQYF. The CDR3, as DNA: TGCAGCGTCAGCAACCGGGCCCCAACGGCCTACGAGCAGTACTTC.

The chain recombines TRBV4-3 with TRBJ2-7, with TRBD1 matching over 7 bases. The germline V gene has CDR1 LGHNA and CDR2 YSLEER. V was clipped by 4 bases and J by 3 bases; unmatched bases: 9. The CDR3 has 15 amino acids. In DNA form, the CDR3 reads TGCGCCAGCAGCCGAAAACAGGGGACGGTCTACGAGCAGTACTTC. Protein sequence: CASSRKQGTVYEQYF.

This chain uses TRBV12-3 or TRBV12-4 with TRBJ2-2, with 7 nucleotides matching TRBD2. This CDR3 is 16 amino acids long. The trim removed 5 bases at V and 0 bases at J, leaving 6 bases unmatched. The CDR3 sequence is CASSASGETNTGELFF. The CDR3 DNA follows: TGTGCCAGCAGTGCCAGCGGGGAGACGAACACCGGGGAGCTGTTTTTT.

The count of this clonotype is one. One end of the junction does not line up with germline, which may come from a read error. The chain employs TRBV7-7 and TRBJ2-1, with D perhaps TRBD2 (6 bases). Germline lookup yields CDR1 SSHAT and CDR2 FNYEAQ (reference sequence). The CDR3 runs 15 residues. In DNA, the CDR3 is TGTGCTAGCAGCACGCGAGCGGGTACCTACAATGAGCAGTTCTTC. This gives the protein CASSTRAGTYNEQFF. Full variable domain (rest looked up from reference TRBV7-7 and TRBJ2-1): GAGVSQSPRYKVTKRGQDVTLRCDPISSHATLYWYQQALGQGPEFLTYFNYEAQPDKSGLPSDRFSAERPEGSISTLTIQRTEQRDSAMYRCASSTRAGTYNEQFFGPGTRLTVL.